One sample yielded the 4 T cell receptor beta chains listed below, sequenced in a study of breast tumors, draining lymph nodes, adjacent tissues. Samples came from axillary lymph nodes draining the breast cancer. TCRdb passed the multiplex PCR reads through MiXCR, listing each CDR3 protein once. The repertoire holds approximately 90,000 distinct CDR3 sequences, with approximately 28% as singletons. The sample consisted of axillary lymph node tissue. These receptors were taken from a female donor with breast cancer. Some clones in this sample may be carry-over from other donors' samples.

This clonotype came up many times. The rearrangement joins TRBV6-2 or TRBV6-3 to TRBJ2-7; TRBD1 aligns across 7 bases. The V gene end was trimmed by 8 bases and the J gene end by 5 bases; junction bases not matched to a gene: 15. The CDR3 is 15 amino acids. The V gene's germline CDR1 is MNHEY and CDR2 SVGEGT. The CDR3 coding sequence is TGTGCCAGCGGAAACCGGACAGGCCGGGATAACGAGCAGTACTTC. It specifies CASGNRTGRDNEQYF.

This clonotype has ten or more counts. The chain uses TRBV20-1 and TRBJ2-7; TRBD1 aligns across 10 bases. With 6 bases clipped from V and 4 bases from J, the junction kept 9 bases outside the gene matches. CDR1 DFQATT and CDR2 SNEGSKA come from the germline V gene (reference sequence). This CDR3 region has 14 residues. CDR3 sequence: CSARQGAKLYEQYF. CDR3 bases: TGCAGTGCGAGACAGGGGGCTAAGTTGTACGAGCAGTACTTC.

The sample holds many counts of this clonotype. V and J are TRBV4-1 and TRBJ2-1; no reliable D call. V gave up 1 base and J gave up 0 bases, with 7 bases separating them. CDR1 is MGHRA and CDR2 is YSYEKL in the germline V gene. This CDR3 is built from 15 residues. This CDR3 reads CASSQVASSYNEQFF. CDR3 sequence (DNA): TGCGCCAGCAGCCAAGTGGCTAGCTCCTACAATGAGCAGTTCTTC.

This clonotype occurred many times. The rearrangement uses TRBV11-2 and TRBJ2-1, with 8 bases aligning to TRBD2. CDR1 SGHAT and CDR2 FQNNGV come from the germline V gene. Losses at the gene ends were 5 bases for V and 8 bases for J; bases not matched to a gene: 8. The length of the CDR3 is 14 residues. The CDR3 reads CASSLGLASHEQFF. The CDR3 DNA sequence: TGTGCCAGCAGCCTAGGACTAGCATCCCATGAGCAGTTCTTC. Looking up the rest from reference TRBV11-2 and TRBJ2-1 gives the full variable domain: EAGVAQSPRYKIIEKRQSVAFWCNPISGHATLYWYQQILGQGPKLLIQFQNNGVVDDSQLPKDRFSAERLKGVDSTLKIQPAKLEDSAVYLCASSLGLASHEQFFGPGTRLTVL.